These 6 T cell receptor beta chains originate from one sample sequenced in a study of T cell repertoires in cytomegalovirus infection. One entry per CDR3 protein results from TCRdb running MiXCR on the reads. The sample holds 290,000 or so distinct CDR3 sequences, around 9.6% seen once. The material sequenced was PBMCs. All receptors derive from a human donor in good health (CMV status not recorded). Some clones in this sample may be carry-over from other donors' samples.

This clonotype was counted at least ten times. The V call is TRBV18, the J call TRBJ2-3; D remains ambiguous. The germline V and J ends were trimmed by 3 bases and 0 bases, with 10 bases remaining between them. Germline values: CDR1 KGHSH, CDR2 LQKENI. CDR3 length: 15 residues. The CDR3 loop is CASSPSSASTDTQYF. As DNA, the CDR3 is TGTGCCAGCTCACCCTCTTCGGCGAGCACAGATACGCAGTATTTT.

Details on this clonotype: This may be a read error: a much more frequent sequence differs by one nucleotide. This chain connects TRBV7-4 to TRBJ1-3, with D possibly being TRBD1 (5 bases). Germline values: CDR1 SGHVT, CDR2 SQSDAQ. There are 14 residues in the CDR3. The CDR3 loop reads CATDSEIFGNTKYF. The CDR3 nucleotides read TGTGCCACCGACAGCGAAATCTTCGGAAACACCAAATATTTT.

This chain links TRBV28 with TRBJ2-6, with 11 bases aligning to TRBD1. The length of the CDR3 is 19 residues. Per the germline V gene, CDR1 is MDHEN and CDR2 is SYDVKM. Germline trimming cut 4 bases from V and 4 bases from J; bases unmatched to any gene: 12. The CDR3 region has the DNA TGTGCCAGCAGTTCCCCGAGGACAGGGGGCGCAAAAGGGGCCAACGTCCTGACTTTC. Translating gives CASSSPRTGGAKGANVLTF.

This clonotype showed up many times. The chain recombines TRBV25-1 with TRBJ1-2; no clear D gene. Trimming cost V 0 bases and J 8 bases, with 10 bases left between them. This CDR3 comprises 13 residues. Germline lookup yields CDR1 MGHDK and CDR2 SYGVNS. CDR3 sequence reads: CASSEYPPRGYTF. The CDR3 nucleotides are TGTGCCAGCAGTGAATATCCCCCGCGGGGCTACACCTTC.

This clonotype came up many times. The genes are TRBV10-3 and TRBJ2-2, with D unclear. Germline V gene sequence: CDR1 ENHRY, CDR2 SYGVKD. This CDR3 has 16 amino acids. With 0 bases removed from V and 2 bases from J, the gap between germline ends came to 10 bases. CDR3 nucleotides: TGTGCCATCAGTGAGTCGTACGGACCTAACACCGGGGAGCTGTTTTTT. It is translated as CAISESYGPNTGELFF.

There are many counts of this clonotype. CDR3 residues: CASSPNSKPVTDTQYF. DNA for the CDR3: TGTGCCAGCAGCCCAAACTCCAAACCGGTCACAGATACGCAGTATTTT. The chain has TRBV11-3 and TRBJ2-3; D is undetermined. Germline CDR1 SGHNT, CDR2 YENEEA. The CDR3 covers 16 residues. V lost 5 bases and J lost 2, with 17 bases in between.